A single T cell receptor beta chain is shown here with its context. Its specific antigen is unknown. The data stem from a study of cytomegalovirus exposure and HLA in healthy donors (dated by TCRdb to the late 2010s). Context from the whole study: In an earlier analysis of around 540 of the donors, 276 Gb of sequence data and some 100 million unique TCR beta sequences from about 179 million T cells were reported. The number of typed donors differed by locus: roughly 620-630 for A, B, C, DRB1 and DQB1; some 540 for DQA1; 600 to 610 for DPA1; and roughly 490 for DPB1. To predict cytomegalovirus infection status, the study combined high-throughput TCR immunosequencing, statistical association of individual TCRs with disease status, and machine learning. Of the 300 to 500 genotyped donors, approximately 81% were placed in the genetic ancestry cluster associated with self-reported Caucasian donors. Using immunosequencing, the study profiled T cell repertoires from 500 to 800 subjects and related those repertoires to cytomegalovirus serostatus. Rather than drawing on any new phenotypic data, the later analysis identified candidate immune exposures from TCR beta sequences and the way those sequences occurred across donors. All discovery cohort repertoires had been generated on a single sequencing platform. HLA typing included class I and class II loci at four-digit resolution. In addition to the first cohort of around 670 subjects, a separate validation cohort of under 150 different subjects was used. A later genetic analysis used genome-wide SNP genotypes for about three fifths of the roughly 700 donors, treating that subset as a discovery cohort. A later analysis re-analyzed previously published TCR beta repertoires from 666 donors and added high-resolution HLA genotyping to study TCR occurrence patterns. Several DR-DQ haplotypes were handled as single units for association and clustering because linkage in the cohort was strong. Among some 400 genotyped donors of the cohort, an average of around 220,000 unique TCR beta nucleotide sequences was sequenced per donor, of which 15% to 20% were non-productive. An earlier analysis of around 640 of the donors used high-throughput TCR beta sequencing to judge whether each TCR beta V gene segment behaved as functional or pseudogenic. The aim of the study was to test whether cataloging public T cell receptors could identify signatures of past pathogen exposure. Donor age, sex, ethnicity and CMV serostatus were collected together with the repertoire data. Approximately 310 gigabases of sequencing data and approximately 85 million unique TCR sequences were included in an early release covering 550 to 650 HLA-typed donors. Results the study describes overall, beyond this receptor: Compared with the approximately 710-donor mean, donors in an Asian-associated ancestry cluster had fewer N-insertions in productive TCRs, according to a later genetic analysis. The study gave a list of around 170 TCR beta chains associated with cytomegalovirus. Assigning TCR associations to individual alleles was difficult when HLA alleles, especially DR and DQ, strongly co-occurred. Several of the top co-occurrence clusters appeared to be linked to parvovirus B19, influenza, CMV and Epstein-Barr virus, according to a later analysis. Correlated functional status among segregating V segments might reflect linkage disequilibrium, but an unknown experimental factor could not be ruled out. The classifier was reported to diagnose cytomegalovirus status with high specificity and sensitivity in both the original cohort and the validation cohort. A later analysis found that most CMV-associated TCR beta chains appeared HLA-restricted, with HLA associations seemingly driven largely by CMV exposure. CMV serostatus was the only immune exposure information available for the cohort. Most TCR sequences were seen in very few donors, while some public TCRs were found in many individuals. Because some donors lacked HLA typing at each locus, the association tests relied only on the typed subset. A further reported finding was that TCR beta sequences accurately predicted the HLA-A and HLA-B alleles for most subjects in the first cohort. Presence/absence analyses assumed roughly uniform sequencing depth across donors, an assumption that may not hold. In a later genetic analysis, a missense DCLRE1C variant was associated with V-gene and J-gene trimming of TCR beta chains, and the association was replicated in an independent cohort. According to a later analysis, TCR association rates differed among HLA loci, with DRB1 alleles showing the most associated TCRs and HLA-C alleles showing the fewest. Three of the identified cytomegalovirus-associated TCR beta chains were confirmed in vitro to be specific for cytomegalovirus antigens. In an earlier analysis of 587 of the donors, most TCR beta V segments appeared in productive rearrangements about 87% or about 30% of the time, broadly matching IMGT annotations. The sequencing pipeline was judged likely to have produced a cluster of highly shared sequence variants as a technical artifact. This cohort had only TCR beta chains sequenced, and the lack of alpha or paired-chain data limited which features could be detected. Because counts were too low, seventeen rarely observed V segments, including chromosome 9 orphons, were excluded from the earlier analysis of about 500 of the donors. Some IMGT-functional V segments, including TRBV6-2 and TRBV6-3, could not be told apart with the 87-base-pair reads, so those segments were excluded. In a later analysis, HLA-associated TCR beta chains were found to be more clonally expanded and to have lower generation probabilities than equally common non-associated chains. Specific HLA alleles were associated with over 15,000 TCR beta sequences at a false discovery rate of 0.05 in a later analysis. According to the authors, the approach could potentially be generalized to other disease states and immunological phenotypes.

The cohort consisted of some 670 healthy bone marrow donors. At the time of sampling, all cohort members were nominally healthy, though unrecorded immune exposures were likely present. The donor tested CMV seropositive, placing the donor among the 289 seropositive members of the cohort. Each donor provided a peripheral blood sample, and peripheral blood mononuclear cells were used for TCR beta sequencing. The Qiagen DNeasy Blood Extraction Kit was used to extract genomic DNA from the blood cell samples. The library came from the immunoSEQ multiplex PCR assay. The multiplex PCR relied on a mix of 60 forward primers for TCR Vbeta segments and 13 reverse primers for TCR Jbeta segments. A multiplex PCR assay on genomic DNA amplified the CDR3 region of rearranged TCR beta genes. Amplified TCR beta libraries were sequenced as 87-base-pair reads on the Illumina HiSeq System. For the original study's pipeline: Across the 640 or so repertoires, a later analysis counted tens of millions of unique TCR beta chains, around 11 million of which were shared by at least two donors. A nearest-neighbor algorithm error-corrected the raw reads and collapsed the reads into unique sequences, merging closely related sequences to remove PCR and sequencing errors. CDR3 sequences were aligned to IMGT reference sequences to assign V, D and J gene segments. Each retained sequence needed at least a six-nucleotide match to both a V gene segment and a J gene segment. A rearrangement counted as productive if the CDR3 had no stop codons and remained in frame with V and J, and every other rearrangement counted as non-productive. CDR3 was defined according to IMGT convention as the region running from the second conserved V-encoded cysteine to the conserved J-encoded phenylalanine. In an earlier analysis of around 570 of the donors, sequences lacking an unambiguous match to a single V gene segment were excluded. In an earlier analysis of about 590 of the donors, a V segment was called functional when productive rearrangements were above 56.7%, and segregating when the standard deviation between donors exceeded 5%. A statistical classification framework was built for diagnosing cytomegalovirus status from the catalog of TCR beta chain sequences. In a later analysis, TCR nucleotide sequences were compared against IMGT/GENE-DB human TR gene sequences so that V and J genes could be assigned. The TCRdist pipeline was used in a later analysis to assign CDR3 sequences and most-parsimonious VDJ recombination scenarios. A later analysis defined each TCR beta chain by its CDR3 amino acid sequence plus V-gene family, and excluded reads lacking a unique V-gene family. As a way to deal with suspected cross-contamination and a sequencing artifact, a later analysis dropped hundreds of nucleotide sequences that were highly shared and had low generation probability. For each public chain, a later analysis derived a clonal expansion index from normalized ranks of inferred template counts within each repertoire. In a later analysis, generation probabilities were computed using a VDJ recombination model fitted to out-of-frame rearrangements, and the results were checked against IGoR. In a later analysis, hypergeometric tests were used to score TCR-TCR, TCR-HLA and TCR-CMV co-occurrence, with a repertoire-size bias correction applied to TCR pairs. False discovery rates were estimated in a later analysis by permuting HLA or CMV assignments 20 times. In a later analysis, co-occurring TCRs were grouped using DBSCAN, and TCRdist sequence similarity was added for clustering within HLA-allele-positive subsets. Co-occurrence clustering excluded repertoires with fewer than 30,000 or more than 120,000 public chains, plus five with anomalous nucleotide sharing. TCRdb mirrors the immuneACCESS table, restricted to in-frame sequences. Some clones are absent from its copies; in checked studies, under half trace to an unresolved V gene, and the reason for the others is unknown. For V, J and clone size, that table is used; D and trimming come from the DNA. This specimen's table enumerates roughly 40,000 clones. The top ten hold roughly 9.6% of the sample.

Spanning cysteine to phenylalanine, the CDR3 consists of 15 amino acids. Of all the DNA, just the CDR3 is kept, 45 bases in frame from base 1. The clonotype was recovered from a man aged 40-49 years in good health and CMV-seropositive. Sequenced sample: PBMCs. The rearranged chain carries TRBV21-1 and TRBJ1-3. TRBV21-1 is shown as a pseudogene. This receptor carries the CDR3 CASSSPLSSGNTIYF. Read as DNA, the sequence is TGTGCCAGCAGCAGCCCACTGAGCTCTGGAAACACCATATATTTT.